A single sample gave rise to the 6 T cell receptor beta chains below, sequenced in a study of identical twins. TCRdb analysed the 5' RACE reads with MiXCR anew, one entry per CDR3 protein. The top ten hold roughly 1.6% of the sample, which has approximately 890,000 distinct CDR3 sequences, around an eighth seen once. The same data also went into a second study, on yellow fever vaccine responses in identical twins.

Sequencing was done on a sample of PBMCs. The receptor set was obtained from a woman aged 18-29 years in good health.

This clonotype came up many times. The chain couples TRBV12-3 or TRBV12-4 to TRBJ1-1; no clear D gene. V dropped 1 base and J dropped 4 bases, with 13 bases sitting between them. The CDR3 has 15 amino acids. This CDR3 reads CASSLDFSGSTEAFF. CDR3 sequence (DNA): TGTGCCAGCAGTTTAGATTTCTCGGGGAGCACTGAAGCTTTCTTT.

The CDR3 DNA reads as TGTGCCAGCAGCCAAGATTACAACACTGAAGCTTTCTTT. Encoded protein: CASSQDYNTEAFF. The V gene is TRBV14, the J gene TRBJ1-1; D remains ambiguous. Germline V gene lookup returns CDR1 SGHDN and CDR2 FVKESK. The V end lost 0 bases, the J end lost 2 bases, and 4 bases lay between the germline ends. The CDR3 is 13 amino acids.

This clonotype showed up just a few times. This chain uses TRBV20-1 with TRBJ2-3, with 9 bases fitting TRBD1. CDR1 and CDR2 (germline): DFQATT, SNEGSKA (reference sequence). V gave up 5 bases and J gave up 3 bases; unmatched junction bases: 12. The CDR3 has 16 amino acids. The DNA for the CDR3 is TGCAGTGCTTTGGCCCTCGGGACAGGGCTAACAGATACGCAGTATTTT. It translates to CSALALGTGLTDTQYF.

The V call is TRBV14, the J call TRBJ1-1, with D hard to call. Germline lookup yields CDR1 SGHDN and CDR2 FVKESK. The V end lost 4 bases, the J end lost 4 bases, and 13 bases lay between the germline ends. The CDR3 is 14 amino acids. The CDR3: CASSRTVRITEAFF. The CDR3 nucleotides are TGTGCCAGCAGCCGCACCGTCCGGATCACTGAAGCTTTCTTT.

This clonotype was counted a few times. Germline is not matched at one junction end, which may reflect a read error. The chain has TRBV6-5 and TRBJ1-1; weak D call: TRBD1 (5 bases). The CDR3 covers 14 residues. Germline assignment: CDR1 MNHEY and CDR2 SVGAGI. DNA of the CDR3: TGTGCCAGCAGTTACTCCCAGGGTGGCTCTGAAGCTTGCTTT. Protein sequence: CASSYSQGGSEACF.

The table lists this clonotype with a few counts. This sequence joins TRBV7-6 and TRBJ1-4; no definite D call. V was clipped by 1 base and J by 0 bases, with 6 bases between them. Germline V gene sequence: CDR1 SGHVS, CDR2 FNYEAQ. CDR3 length equals 15 residues. CDR3: CASSLEVATNEKLFF. The CDR3 nucleotides are TGTGCCAGCAGCTTAGAAGTAGCAACTAATGAAAAACTGTTTTTT.